This passage covers 32 T cell receptor beta chains from one sample sequenced in a study of TIL therapy for anti-PD-1-resistant metastatic lung cancer. Sequencing used immunoSEQ v3. Here immunoSEQ multiplex PCR was the method, and the copy in TCRdb shows in-frame clones only, minus some. The sample records about 45,000 clones, roughly 85% being singletons. Time point noted: pre-treatment sample, taken before nivolumab and TIL therapy. The specimen was blood, collected at baseline. Source of these receptors: a man in his sixties or seventies with non-small cell lung cancer.

The chain links TRBV1 to TRBJ1-2; TRBD1 is the table's D call, not checked against the DNA. TRBV1 is assigned pseudogene status. This CDR3 contains 14 residues. CDR3 nucleotide sequence: TGCACCAGCAGTTCCACAGGGGAAATATACGGCTACACCTTC. This gives the protein CTSSSTGEIYGYTF.

This chain connects TRBV9 to TRBJ2-2, with a weak D call TRBD2 (5 bases). CDR1 is SGDLS, CDR2 YYNGEE, per germline. With 0 bases removed from V and 7 bases from J, the gap between germline ends came to 10 bases. The CDR3 runs to 14 residues. The CDR3 region is CASSVDPGIGELFF. The CDR3 DNA follows: TGTGCCAGCAGCGTAGACCCGGGAATCGGGGAGCTGTTTTTT.

This rearrangement joins TRBV2 to TRBJ2-3; 7 nucleotides agree with TRBD2. This CDR3 region has 15 residues. The V gene's germline CDR1 is SNHLY and CDR2 FYNNEI. Unmatched junction bases numbered 7, after V lost 7 bases and J lost 0 bases. In nucleotides, the CDR3 is TGTGCCAGCACCTACCGGGAGGCTAGCACAGATACGCAGTATTTT. As protein: CASTYREASTDTQYF.

The CDR3 nucleotides are TGTGCCAGCAGCTCCCATAGCGGGAGGCTCTACGAGCAGTACTTC. Its translation is CASSSHSGRLYEQYF. The V and J genes are TRBV7-9 and TRBJ2-7; TRBD2 aligns across 10 bases. The ends lost 4 bases at V and 3 bases at J; junction bases unmatched: 6. The CDR3 consists of 15 residues. Germline assignment: CDR1 SEHNR and CDR2 FQNEAQ (reference sequence).

This chain joins TRBV9 and TRBJ1-1; D unresolved. V dropped 0 bases and J dropped 3 bases, with 18 bases sitting between them. Germline lookup yields CDR1 SGDLS and CDR2 YYNGEE. This CDR3 has 17 amino acids. CDR3 loop: CASSVGHADLTDTEAFF. CDR3 coding DNA: TGTGCCAGCAGCGTAGGCCACGCGGATCTTACAGACACTGAAGCTTTCTTT.

This clone was found once. The V call is TRBV28, the J call TRBJ2-7; weak D call: TRBD2 (6 bases). The CDR3 sequence is 15 residues long. Trimming stripped 5 bases from V and 0 bases from J, with 14 bases between. Germline CDR1 MDHEN, CDR2 SYDVKM. DNA of the CDR3: TGTGCCAGCAGTCCACGCGGGGCCAGCTCCTACGAGCAGTACTTC. Encoded protein: CASSPRGASSYEQYF.

This clone was picked up a small number of times. The chain recombines TRBV21-1 with TRBJ1-5; TRBD1, as called in the table, went unchecked against the DNA. TRBV21-1 is flagged as a pseudogene. The CDR3 contains 11 residues. The CDR3 reads CASSNWGHRDF. CDR3 DNA sequence: TGTGCCAGCAGCAATTGGGGGCACAGGGATTTT.

The rearrangement links TRBV11-2 to TRBJ1-1, with 12 bases that match TRBD1. CDR1 and CDR2 (germline): SGHAT, FQNNGV. Trimming at V came to 1 base and at J to 1 base, leaving 4 bases not matched to a gene. The CDR3 has 17 amino acids. CDR3 nucleotides: TGTGCCAGCAGCTTAGGGGGACAGGGGGCCAGGAACACTGAAGCTTTCTTT. Translating gives CASSLGGQGARNTEAFF.

The chain carries TRBV14 and TRBJ2-7; D gene ambiguous. The CDR3 runs 15 residues. Per germline, CDR1 SGHDN and CDR2 FVKESK. The V end lost 0 bases, the J end lost 5 bases, and 14 bases lay between the germline ends. The CDR3 DNA sequence: TGTGCCAGCAGCCAAGATCAAGATAGCCGGCACGAGCAGTACTTC. Amino acid sequence: CASSQDQDSRHEQYF.

CDR3 sequence reads: CASSFLGTNYGYTF. For the CDR3, the DNA is TGTGCCAGCAGTTTCCTGGGGACGAACTATGGCTACACCTTC. The chain recombines TRBV27 with TRBJ1-2; D is possibly TRBD1 (5 bases). CDR1 MNHEY and CDR2 SMNVEV come from the germline V gene (reference sequence). V lost 3 bases and J 2 bases, leaving 10 bases between the germline ends. The CDR3 loop spans 14 amino acids.

There are a few counts of this clone. The rearrangement uses TRBV4-2 and TRBJ2-1; 14 bases are a match to TRBD2. V lost 4 bases, J lost 15 bases, and 14 bases stayed unmatched. Germline CDR1 and CDR2: LGHNA and YNFKEQ. The CDR3 runs 16 residues. CDR3 amino acids: CASSPSWGLAGEETFF. The CDR3 region has the DNA TGTGCCAGCAGCCCCTCCTGGGGACTAGCGGGAGAGGAGACGTTCTTC.

V gene TRBV2 combines with J gene TRBJ2-2; maybe TRBD1 (5 bases). This CDR3 region has 14 residues. V shed 6 bases and J shed 0 bases, with 8 bases lying between them. Germline V lookup: CDR1 SNHLY, CDR2 FYNNEI. CDR3 sequence: CASRTETNTGELFF. The DNA of the CDR3 is TGTGCCAGCAGGACAGAGACGAACACCGGGGAGCTGTTTTTT.

V usage is TRBV6-4 and J usage is TRBJ2-1, with 12 positions matching TRBD2. The CDR3 runs to 15 residues. Trimming cost V 3 bases and J 6 bases; bases outside gene matches: 3. Per germline, CDR1 MRHNA and CDR2 SNTAGT. Here the CDR3 DNA reads TGTGCCAGCAGTGAGTCTAGCGGGAGGGTCAATGAGCAGTTCTTC. Its protein is CASSESSGRVNEQFF.

This chain joins TRBV5-6 and TRBJ2-7; the D call may be TRBD1 or TRBD2 (5 bases each). Trimming removed 4 bases at V and 4 bases at J, with 15 bases between. Germline V CDR1 and CDR2: SGHDT, YYEEEE. CDR3 length: 14 residues. CDR3 coding DNA: TGTGCCAGCAGCCGCCCGGGACGGACATACGAGCAGTACTTC. Translated: CASSRPGRTYEQYF.

The chain recombines TRBV10-2 with TRBJ1-3; 7 bases align to TRBD1. Germline V gene sequence: CDR1 WSHSY, CDR2 SAAADI. After removal of 4 bases from V and 4 bases from J, the junction contained 10 bases not matched to a gene. The CDR3 is 16 residues long. The chain's CDR3 is CASSGVKGAPGNTIYF. The DNA of the CDR3 is TGCGCCAGCAGTGGGGTCAAGGGGGCGCCGGGAAACACCATATATTTT.

The J gene is TRBJ2-1, the V gene TRBV7-8, with TRBD2 matching 10 bases. The CDR3 has 18 amino acids. The germline V gene has CDR1 SGHVS and CDR2 FQNEAQ. Germline trimming cut 0 bases from V and 5 bases from J; bases unmatched to any gene: 10. The CDR3 bases are TGTGCCAGCAGCTTAGCATTATCAGCGGGAGGGAATGACAATGAGCAGTTCTTC. Residues: CASSLALSAGGNDNEQFF.

The J gene is TRBJ2-7, the V gene TRBV28; perhaps TRBD2 as D (5 bases). Germline CDR1 is MDHEN and CDR2 is SYDVKM. The CDR3 has 14 residues. Trimming took 9 bases from V and 5 from J, leaving 20 bases between them. The CDR3: CASNMRTRINEQYF. CDR3 bases: TGTGCCAGTAATATGCGAACTAGAATTAACGAGCAGTACTTC. The full variable domain, in which reference TRBV28 and TRBJ2-7 provide the parts outside the CDR3, is DVKVTQSSRYLVKRTGEKVFLECVQDMDHENMFWYRQDPGLGLRLIYFSYDVKMKEKGDIPEGYSVSREKKERFSLILESASTNQTSMYLCASNMRTRINEQYFGPGTRLTVT.

This chain links TRBV11-3 with TRBJ1-6; D might be TRBD1 (5 bases). CDR3 size: 10 residues. V was pared by 11 bases and J by 9 bases, with 8 bases between. Per germline, CDR1 SGHNT and CDR2 YENEEA. The CDR3 bases are TGTGCCGGGGCGAGTTCACCCCTCCACTTT. It specifies CAGASSPLHF.

J is TRBJ1-5 and V is TRBV2; D is perhaps TRBD1 (6 bases). CDR1 SNHLY and CDR2 FYNNEI come from the germline V gene. The ends were cut back, 7 bases at V and 1 base at J, with 14 bases in the middle. This CDR3 spans 15 amino acids. The CDR3 protein is CASTQGKRSNQPQHF. The CDR3 DNA reads as TGTGCCAGCACCCAGGGGAAAAGGAGCAATCAGCCCCAGCATTTT.

CDR3 residues: CASSEARGTGPDTQYF. As DNA, the CDR3 is TGTGCCAGCAGTGAAGCGCGTGGAACAGGGCCCGATACGCAGTATTTT. The J gene is TRBJ2-3, the V gene TRBV6-1; D may be TRBD1 (6 bases). V was cut by 0 bases and J by 6 bases, with 16 bases left in between. The CDR3 is made up of 16 amino acids. Germline V gene data show CDR1 as MNHNS and CDR2 as SASEGT.

The chain joins TRBV7-8 to TRBJ1-3; 7 bases map to TRBD1. This CDR3 comprises 12 residues. Per germline, CDR1 SGHVS and CDR2 FQNEAQ. V shed 5 bases and J 7 bases; nucleotides not matched to a gene: 2. The CDR3 nucleotides read TGTGCCAGCAGCCCACAGGGGAACACCATATATTTT. This codes for CASSPQGNTIYF. Full variable domain (outside the CDR3, taken from reference TRBV7-8 and TRBJ1-3): GAGVSQSPRYKVAKRGQDVALRCDPISGHVSLFWYQQALGQGPEFLTYFQNEAQLDKSGLPSDRFFAERPEGSVSTLKIQRTQQEDSAVYLCASSPQGNTIYFGEGSWLTVV.

This clone occurred a few times. The rearrangement uses TRBV28 and TRBJ1-3, with D unclear. Per the germline V gene, CDR1 is MDHEN and CDR2 is SYDVKM. The V end was cut by 3 bases, the J end by 0 bases, with 0 bases between. This CDR3 has 12 residues. The CDR3 reads CASSFSGNTIYF. The CDR3 nucleotides read TGTGCCAGCAGTTTCTCTGGAAACACCATATATTTT.

This clone showed up just a few times. The chain recombines TRBV28 with TRBJ2-3; a possible D gene is TRBD2 (5 bases). The CDR3 contains 12 residues. Germline-derived CDR1 and CDR2 are MDHEN and SYDVKM. Trimming stripped 6 bases from V and 15 bases from J, with 19 bases between. CDR3 DNA: TGTGCCAGCAGCCTCGGAGATTCTAGCTCCTATTTT. Its protein product is CASSLGDSSSYF.

The rearrangement uses TRBV9 and TRBJ2-3; 10 bases line up with TRBD1. The germline CDR1 and CDR2 sequences are SGDLS and YYNGEE. V was pared by 2 bases and J by 2 bases, with 5 bases of the junction left unmatched. The CDR3 loop spans 16 amino acids. Here the CDR3 DNA reads TGTGCCAGCAGCGTTTCTGGGACAGGGGTCACAGATACGCAGTATTTT. This gives the protein CASSVSGTGVTDTQYF.

The chain has TRBV9 and TRBJ2-1; TRBD2 agrees at 11 bases. V shed 4 bases, J shed 4 bases, and the junction held 13 bases outside the gene matches. CDR1 is SGDLS and CDR2 is YYNGEE in the germline V gene. The CDR3 sequence is 18 residues long. The CDR3 here is CASSPQGTSGSWYNEQFF. The CDR3 DNA follows: TGTGCCAGCAGCCCCCAGGGAACTAGCGGGAGTTGGTACAATGAGCAGTTCTTC.

J is TRBJ1-5 and V is TRBV19; TRBD1 is a possible D gene (6 bases). The germline V and J ends were trimmed by 8 bases and 2 bases, with 13 bases remaining between them. The CDR3 covers 14 residues. CDR1 is LNHDA, CDR2 SQIVND, per germline (reference sequence). The CDR3 DNA follows: TGTGCCAGTGCCCGTCGACAGGGCAATCAGCCCCAGCATTTT. Encoded protein: CASARRQGNQPQHF.

The rearrangement uses TRBV9 and TRBJ2-6; D possibly matches TRBD1 or TRBD2 (6 bases each). The CDR3 length is 18 residues. Per the germline V gene, CDR1 is SGDLS and CDR2 is YYNGEE. Between the trimmed V and J ends, which lost 4 bases and 3 bases, there was a span of 20 bases. The CDR3 reads CASSSSLSGAGGANVLTF. DNA for the CDR3: TGTGCCAGCAGCTCCTCATTATCGGGGGCCGGTGGGGCCAACGTCCTGACTTTC. The entire variable domain, with the rest obtained from reference TRBV9 and TRBJ2-6, is as follows: DSGVTQTPKHLITATGQRVTLRCSPRSGDLSVYWYQQSLDQGLQFLIQYYNGEERAKGNILERFSAQQFPDLHSELNLSSLELGDSALYFCASSSSLSGAGGANVLTFGAGSRLTVL.

The rearrangement joins TRBV2 to TRBJ2-1; TRBD2 aligns across 10 bases. The germline CDR1 and CDR2 sequences are SNHLY and FYNNEI. The CDR3 extends over 17 amino acids. V gave up 2 bases and J gave up 1 base; unmatched junction bases: 5. The CDR3 coding sequence is TGTGCCAGCAGTGAAACAATAGCGGGAGGATCCTACAATGAGCAGTTCTTC. It specifies CASSETIAGGSYNEQFF.

This clone appeared a few times. J is TRBJ2-7 and V is TRBV11-3, with D perhaps assigned TRBD1 or TRBD2 (5 bases each). This CDR3 has 14 amino acids. Germline-derived CDR1 and CDR2 are SGHNT and YENEEA. Deletions cut 4 bases from V and 6 bases from J, with 16 bases between. The CDR3 region is CASSSSSGAGEQYF. DNA of the CDR3: TGTGCCAGCAGCTCTTCGTCTGGGGCGGGCGAGCAGTACTTC.

The rearrangement links TRBV7-2 to TRBJ1-2; tentative D call: TRBD1 (5 bases). This CDR3 has 13 amino acids. The V and J ends lost 2 bases and 6 bases respectively, with 10 bases between them. Germline values: CDR1 SGHTA, CDR2 FQGNSA. The CDR3 sequence is CASSLSGSDGYTF. The CDR3 nucleotides are TGTGCCAGCAGCTTATCAGGGTCGGATGGCTACACCTTC.

V gene TRBV28 combines with J gene TRBJ1-1; 10 nucleotides agree with TRBD1. This CDR3 region has 15 residues. CDR1 and CDR2 from the germline V gene are MDHEN and SYDVKM. V was clipped by 7 bases and J by 4 bases; unmatched bases: 9. The CDR3 loop reads CASTPGTGAGTEAFF. CDR3 coding DNA: TGTGCCAGCACGCCCGGGACAGGGGCTGGCACTGAAGCTTTCTTT.

J is TRBJ2-3 and V is TRBV20-1; no clear D gene. Germline assignment: CDR1 DFQATT and CDR2 SNEGSKA (reference sequence). Between the trimmed V and J ends, which lost 5 bases and 4 bases, there was a span of 7 bases. The CDR3 is 11 residues long. The CDR3 here is CSAEEADTQYF. In DNA form, the CDR3 reads TGCAGTGCTGAGGAAGCAGATACGCAGTATTTT.